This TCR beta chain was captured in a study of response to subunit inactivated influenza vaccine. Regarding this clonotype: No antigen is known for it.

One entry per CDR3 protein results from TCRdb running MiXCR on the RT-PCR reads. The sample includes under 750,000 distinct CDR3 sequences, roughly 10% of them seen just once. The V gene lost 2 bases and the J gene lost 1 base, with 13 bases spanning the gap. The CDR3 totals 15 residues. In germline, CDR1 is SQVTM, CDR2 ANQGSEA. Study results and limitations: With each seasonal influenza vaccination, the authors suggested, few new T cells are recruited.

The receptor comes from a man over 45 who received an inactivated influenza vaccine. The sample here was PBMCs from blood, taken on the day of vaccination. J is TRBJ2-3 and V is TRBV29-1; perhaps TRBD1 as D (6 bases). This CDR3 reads CSVERGGWGTDTQYF. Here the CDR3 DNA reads TGCAGCGTTGAAAGAGGGGGATGGGGCACAGATACGCAGTATTTT.